A selection of T cell receptor beta chains follows, all from one sample in a study of cytomegalovirus exposure and HLA in healthy donors. Sequencing was performed with immunoSEQ multiplex PCR; in TCRdb, only in-frame clones are kept and a portion is missing. In the table there are 100,000 to 150,000 clones, roughly 77% of which are singletons. The material sequenced was PBMCs. The receptors derive from a man between 35 and 55 years old in good health and CMV-seronegative. CDR3s leave out the opening cysteine and the closing phenylalanine or tryptophan. Fields, in order: J gene, CDR3 length, V gene, D gene, CDR3 protein. A D gene is named only where the DNA matches it firmly.

>TRBJ1-4|12|TRBV10-3|NA
AISDGTRNEKLF
>NA|11|TRBV7-2|NA
ASSPREGFEQY
>TRBJ1-1|13|TRBV18|NA
ASSPGAQGGTEAF
>TRBJ1-5|14|TRBV4-1|NA
ASSQVEGNTNQPQH
>TRBJ2-5|11|TRBV27|TRBD1
ASKRTGDKTQY
>TRBJ2-3|12|TRBV2|NA
ASTRGISTDTQY
>NA|11|TRBV7-9|TRBD2
ASSHERDYEQY
>TRBJ2-5|15|TRBV12-2|NA
ASRFPGAGVYQETQY
>TRBJ2-5|10|TRBV15|NA
ATSRDRETQY
>TRBJ2-1|14|TRBV27|TRBD2
ASSLLGGGAYNEQF
>TRBJ2-3|13|TRBV30|TRBD2
AWSVGTSAANTQY
>TRBJ1-1|15|TRBV19|TRBD1
ASSMGRLQGSSYEAF
>TRBJ2-7|11|TRBV21-1|NA
ASRQGQSYEQY
>TRBJ2-7|13|TRBV4-3|TRBD2
ASSQLVGGVSEQY
>TRBJ1-6|12|TRBV6-5|NA
ASSNPGVPSPLH
>TRBJ1-2|15|TRBV1|NA
TSSQGGGQTINYGYT
>TRBJ2-2|16|TRBV27|TRBD2
ASSSLVAGALNTGELF
>TRBJ2-1|13|TRBV27|NA
ASRLRNRAVDEQF
>TRBJ2-3|13|TRBV6-5|NA
ASTRKAVFSDTQY
>TRBJ1-1|12|TRBV28|NA
ASRRTGRGSEAF
>TRBJ1-6|12|TRBV28|TRBD1
ASSYEGAYSPLH
>TRBJ1-2|12|TRBV10-1|TRBD1
ASSQGVNDYGYT
>TRBJ2-2|11|TRBV5-1|TRBD1
ASSEQGAGELF
>TRBJ2-7|13|TRBV19|TRBD1
ASSIGQGNSYEQY
>TRBJ2-7|11|TRBV7-2|NA
ASSSGLRYEQY
>TRBJ1-2|14|TRBV7-9|TRBD1
ASSPPGQGAGYGYT